This T cell receptor (beta chain) appears in the sequencing data of a study of blood T cell repertoires in COVID-19. Overall study context: From the United States, Italy and Spain came samples of acute and convalescent COVID-19.

The data were produced by immunoSEQ multiplex PCR, yet TCRdb's version contains in-frame clones alone and is incomplete. Among fewer than 100,000 clones, about nine tenths were seen once, and the ten largest hold roughly 0.73%. What was sequenced was peripheral blood. The clonotype comes from an elderly woman with acute or convalescent COVID-19.

CDR3 protein: CASSYYGAGVNQPQHF. DNA of the CDR3: TGTGCCAGCAGTTACTATGGGGCGGGAGTGAATCAGCCCCAGCATTTT. The chain uses TRBV6-5 and TRBJ1-5; TRBD1 is a possible D gene (5 bases). Germline-derived CDR1 and CDR2 are MNHEY and SVGAGI. The CDR3 runs to 16 residues. The V and J ends lost 1 base and 4 bases respectively, with 14 bases between them.